The following is a T cell receptor (beta chain) sequence with its context. The sample belongs to a study of blood T cell repertoires in COVID-19. The V end lost 8 bases, the J end lost 7 bases, and 18 bases lay between the germline ends. Germline V gene data show CDR1 as SNHLY and CDR2 as FYNNEI. This CDR3 has 13 residues. Sequencing used immunoSEQ multiplex PCR; TCRdb keeps in-frame clones, though not all of them. The table shows around 200,000 clones, with about 87% occurring only once. The chain uses TRBV2 and TRBJ2-7; D possibly corresponds to TRBD1 (6 bases). Sequenced material: peripheral blood. The TCR comes from a woman aged 18-30 years who had recovered from COVID-19. The CDR3 loop reads CASLGTYAQEQYF. The CDR3 DNA sequence: TGTGCCAGCCTCGGGACATACGCACAGGAGCAGTACTTC.